This T cell receptor (beta chain) derives from a study of shared clonotypes between healthy human individuals. General study points: Generation probabilities were higher for clonotypes shared across all four sorted-subset donors than for unshared ones. Shared clonotypes: roughly 5% naive CD4, around 4% naive CD8, about 2.2% memory CD4, under 0.45% memory CD8. On the whole, naive subsets had larger estimated richness than memory subsets had.

Once extracted for a subset, genomic DNA was divided evenly among several immunoSEQ plates. Sequenced by immunoSEQ multiplex PCR; TCRdb stores in-frame clones only, minus some. Altogether 800,000 to 950,000 clones are present, roughly 96% being singletons, with the ten largest covering over 0.2%. Naive CD8 cells comprised CD45RO-negative, CCR7-positively selected cells, excluding terminally differentiated effector memory CD45RA+ cells. Germline values: CDR1 MNHEY, CDR2 SMNVEV (reference sequence). The CDR3 runs 17 residues. V shed 8 bases and J shed 7 bases, with 30 bases lying between them. Note on this clone: Antigen unknown.

The sequenced sample consisted of naive CD8+ T cells sorted from blood. This sequence joins TRBV27 and TRBJ2-7; possibly TRBD1 for D (6 bases). The TCR sequence derives from a young man in good health. CDR3 sequence reads: CASGPGTPTYEDEEQYF. The CDR3 bases are TGTGCCAGCGGTCCCGGGACACCGACTTATGAGGATGAAGAGCAGTACTTC.